The present entry profiles one T cell receptor beta chain with its context. This table comes from immunoSEQ multiplex PCR, and its TCRdb copy is limited to in-frame clones, with some not included. Among about a million clones listed, around three quarters were seen once. The data derive from a study of shared clonotypes between healthy human individuals. The donor population consisted of healthy HIV-negative adults with no recent acute infections or vaccinations. V lost 8 bases, J lost 0 bases, and 20 bases lay in between. The CDR3 totals 16 residues. The germline CDR1 and CDR2 sequences are MNHEY and SMNVEV (reference sequence).

The chain employs TRBV27 and TRBJ2-7, with D possibly matching TRBD2 (7 bases). Sequencing input: memory CD4+ T cells sorted from blood. Regarding subset: CD45RA-negative fraction. This TCR was sampled from a young man in good health. In DNA form, the CDR3 reads TGTGCCAGCCTAGTTAAGGGGGGGACGAACTCCTACGAGCAGTACTTC. Encoded protein: CASLVKGGTNSYEQYF.